This TCR beta chain was sequenced during a study of brain T cells in children with intractable seizures. In regard to this clone: As yet, its antigen is unknown.

The protocol was immunoSEQ multiplex PCR, while the TCRdb copy is restricted to in-frame clones and leaves out a portion. The repertoire holds around 80,000 clones, with approximately 89% as singletons. Notes on the study in general: Pre-surgery blood may have been undersampled, hiding some clones. Patients' HCMV serostatus was unknown; virus specificity rests on CDR3 similarity alone.

The sequenced cases were selected for having the highest brain T cell transcript signatures. Patients received at least one anti-epileptic drug before surgery. V was cut by 4 bases and J by 3 bases, with 6 bases left in between. CDR1 MNHNY and CDR2 SVGAGI come from the germline V gene (reference sequence). The CDR3 runs to 13 residues. This sequence was found in a girl aged 2 to 10 with Rasmussen encephalitis and intractable seizures. This chain uses TRBV6-6 with TRBJ2-2; D is unresolved. The sample consisted of peripheral blood, taken at surgery. Written as DNA, the CDR3 is TGTGCCAGCAGTTTTAAGGACACCGGGGAGCTGTTTTTT. Amino acid sequence: CASSFKDTGELFF.